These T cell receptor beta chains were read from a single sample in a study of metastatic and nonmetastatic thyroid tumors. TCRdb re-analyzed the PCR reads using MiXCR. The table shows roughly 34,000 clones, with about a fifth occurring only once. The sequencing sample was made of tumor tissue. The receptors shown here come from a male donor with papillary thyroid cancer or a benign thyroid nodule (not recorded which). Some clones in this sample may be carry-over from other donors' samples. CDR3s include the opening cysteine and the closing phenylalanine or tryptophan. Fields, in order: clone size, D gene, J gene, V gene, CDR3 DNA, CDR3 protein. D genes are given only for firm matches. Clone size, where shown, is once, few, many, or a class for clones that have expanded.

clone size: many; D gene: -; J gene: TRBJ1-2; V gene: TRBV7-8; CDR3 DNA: TGTGCCAGCAGCCGGGACCGGGCCTATGGCTACACCTTC; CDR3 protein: CASSRDRAYGYTF
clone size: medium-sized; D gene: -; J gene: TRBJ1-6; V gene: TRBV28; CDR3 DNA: TGTGCCAGCAGTTTACAGTTTCCACCCCTCCACTTT; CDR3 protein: CASSLQFPPLHF
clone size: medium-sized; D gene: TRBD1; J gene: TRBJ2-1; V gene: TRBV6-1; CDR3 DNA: TGTGCCAGCAGGTCGGGACAGGGGATGTTGAGTGAGCAGTTCTTC; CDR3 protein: CASRSGQGMLSEQFF
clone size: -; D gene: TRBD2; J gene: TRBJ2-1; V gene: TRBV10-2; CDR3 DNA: TGCGCCAGCAATGAACTAGCGGGAGGGCCAACCTACAATGAGCAGTTCTTC; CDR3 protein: CASNELAGGPTYNEQFF
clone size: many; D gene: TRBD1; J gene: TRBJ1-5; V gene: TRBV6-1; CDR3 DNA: TGTGCCAGCAGTGAATGGAGGGGACAGGACCGGCCCCAGCATTTT; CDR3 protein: CASSEWRGQDRPQHF
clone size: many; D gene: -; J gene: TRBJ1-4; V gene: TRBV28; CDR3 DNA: TGTGCCAGCACTCCAGACCGGGGGCGCTTGGAAAAACTGTTTTTT; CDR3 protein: CASTPDRGRLEKLFF
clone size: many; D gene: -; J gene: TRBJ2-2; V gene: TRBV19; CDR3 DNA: TGTGCCAGTAGTACGACAGGAACCAACACCGGGGAGCTGTTTTTT; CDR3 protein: CASSTTGTNTGELFF
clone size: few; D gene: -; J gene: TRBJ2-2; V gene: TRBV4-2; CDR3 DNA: TGTGCCAGCAGCCAACAGGGTCAGGGGGAGGGCACCGGGGAGCTGTTTTTT; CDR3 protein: CASSQQGQGEGTGELFF
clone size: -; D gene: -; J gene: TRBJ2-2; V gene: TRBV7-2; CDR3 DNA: TGTGCCAGCACTCAGGACAGTGTTAACACCGGGGAGCTGTTTTTT; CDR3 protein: CASTQDSVNTGELFF
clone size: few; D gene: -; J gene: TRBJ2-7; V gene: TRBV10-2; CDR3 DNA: TGCGCCAGCAGTACCACAGGGCCCTACGAGCAGTACTTC; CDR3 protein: CASSTTGPYEQYF
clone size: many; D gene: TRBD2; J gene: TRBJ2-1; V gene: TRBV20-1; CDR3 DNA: TGCAGTGCTAGGAGGGGAGGGAGTATGTACAATGAGCAGTTCTTC; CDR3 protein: CSARRGGSMYNEQFF
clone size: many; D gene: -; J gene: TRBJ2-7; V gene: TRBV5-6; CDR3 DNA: TGTGCCAGCAGCTTCCGCCACGAGCAGTACTTC; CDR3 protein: CASSFRHEQYF
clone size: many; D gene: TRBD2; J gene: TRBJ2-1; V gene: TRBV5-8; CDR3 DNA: TGTGCCAGCAGCTTGTTCGCTAGCGGGAATCGATACAATGAGCAGTTCTTC; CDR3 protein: CASSLFASGNRYNEQFF
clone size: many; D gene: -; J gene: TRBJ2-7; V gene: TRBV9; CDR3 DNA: TGTGCCAGCAGTGGCCAGCTCCCACACGAGCAGTACTTC; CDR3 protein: CASSGQLPHEQYF
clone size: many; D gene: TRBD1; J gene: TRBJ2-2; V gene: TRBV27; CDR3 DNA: TGTGCCACCGCCGGGACAGGGCACGGGGAGCTGTTTTTT; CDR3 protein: CATAGTGHGELFF
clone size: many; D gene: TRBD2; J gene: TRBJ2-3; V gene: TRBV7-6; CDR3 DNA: TGTGCCAGCAGCTTAAGGCTAGCGGCTAGCACAGATACGCAGTATTTT; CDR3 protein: CASSLRLAASTDTQYF
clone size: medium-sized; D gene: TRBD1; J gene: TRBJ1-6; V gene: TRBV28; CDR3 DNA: TGTGCCAGCAGAGGTCGACAGGGGTTAGGGTCACCCCTCCACTTT; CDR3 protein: CASRGRQGLGSPLHF
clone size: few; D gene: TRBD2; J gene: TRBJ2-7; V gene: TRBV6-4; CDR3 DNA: TGTGCCAGCAGTGACGGGGCGGGAGGAGAGCAGTACTTC; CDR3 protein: CASSDGAGGEQYF
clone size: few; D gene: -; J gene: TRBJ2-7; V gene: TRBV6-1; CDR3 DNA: TGTGCCATTAGTGGCACAGGGAAGTCGTACGAGCAGTACTTC; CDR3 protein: CAISGTGKSYEQYF
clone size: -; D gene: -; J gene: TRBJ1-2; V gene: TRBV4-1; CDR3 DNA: TGCGCCAGCAGCCAAGCGGGCGGGGGGGCGTCTGGCTACACCTTC; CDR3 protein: CASSQAGGGASGYTF
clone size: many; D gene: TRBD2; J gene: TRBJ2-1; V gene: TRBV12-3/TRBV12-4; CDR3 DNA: TGTGCCAGCAGTTTAAGGGGCGGGACTAGCGGGACCCTAAATGAGCAGTTCTTC; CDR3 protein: CASSLRGGTSGTLNEQFF
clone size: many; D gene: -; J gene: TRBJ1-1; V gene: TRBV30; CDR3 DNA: TGTGCCTGGAGTGTACGTGGAAAAGGGTCGAACACTGAAGCTTTCTTT; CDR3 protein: CAWSVRGKGSNTEAFF
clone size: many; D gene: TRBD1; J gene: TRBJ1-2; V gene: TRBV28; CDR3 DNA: TGTGCCAGCAGACAGGGGGCTCTAGGCTACACCTTC; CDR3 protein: CASRQGALGYTF
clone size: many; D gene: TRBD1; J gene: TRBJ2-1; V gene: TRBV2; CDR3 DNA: TGTGCCAGCAGTGACTTTGACAGGGGGAACAATGAGCAGTTCTTC; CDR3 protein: CASSDFDRGNNEQFF
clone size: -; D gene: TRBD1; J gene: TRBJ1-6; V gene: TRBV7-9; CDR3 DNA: TGTGCCAGCAGAGCGGACGGGACAGGGTTCTCACCCCTCCACTTT; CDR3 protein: CASRADGTGFSPLHF
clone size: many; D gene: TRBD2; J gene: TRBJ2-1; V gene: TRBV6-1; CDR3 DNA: TGTGCCAGCCTTTTGACTAGCGGTTCAATCAATGAGCAGTTCTTC; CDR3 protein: CASLLTSGSINEQFF
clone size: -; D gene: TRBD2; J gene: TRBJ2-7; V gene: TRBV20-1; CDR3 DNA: TGCAGTGCTAACGGACTAGTCGGGCGCGAGCAGTACTTC; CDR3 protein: CSANGLVGREQYF
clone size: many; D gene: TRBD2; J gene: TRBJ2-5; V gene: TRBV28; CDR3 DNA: TGTGCCAGCAGTTTACCGGGACTAGCGGAGACCCAGTACTTC; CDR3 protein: CASSLPGLAETQYF
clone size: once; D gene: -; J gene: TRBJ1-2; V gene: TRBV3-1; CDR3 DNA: TGTGCCAGCAGCCAAGCGGACAGTGTATCTGGCTACACCTTC; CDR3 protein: CASSQADSVSGYTF
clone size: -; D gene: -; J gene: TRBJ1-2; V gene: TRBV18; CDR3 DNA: TGTGCCAGCTCACCGACAGGAGACCTATACTATGGCTACACCTTC; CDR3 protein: CASSPTGDLYYGYTF
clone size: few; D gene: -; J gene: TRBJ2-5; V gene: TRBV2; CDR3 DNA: TGTGCCAGCAGGGGGCTGACCTCACAAGAGGCCCAGTACTTC; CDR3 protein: CASRGLTSQEAQYF
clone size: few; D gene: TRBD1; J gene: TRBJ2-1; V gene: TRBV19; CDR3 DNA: TGTGCCAGTAGTGTCGGACAGGGGGCCTTTAATGAGCAGTTCTTC; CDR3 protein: CASSVGQGAFNEQFF
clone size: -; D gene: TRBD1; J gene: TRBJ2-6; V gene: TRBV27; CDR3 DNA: TGTGCCAGCAGTCCTTCGGACAGGGGAAACTCTGGGGCCAACGTCCTGACTTTC; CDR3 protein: CASSPSDRGNSGANVLTF
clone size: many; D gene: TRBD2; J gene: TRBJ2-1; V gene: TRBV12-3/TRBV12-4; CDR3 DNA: TGTGCCAGCAGTCGGAGACTAGCTAGTGAGCAGTTCTTC; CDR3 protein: CASSRRLASEQFF
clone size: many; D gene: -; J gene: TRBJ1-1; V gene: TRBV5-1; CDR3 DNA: TGCGCCAGCAGCTTGGGGGTTATGAACACTGAAGCTTTCTTT; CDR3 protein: CASSLGVMNTEAFF
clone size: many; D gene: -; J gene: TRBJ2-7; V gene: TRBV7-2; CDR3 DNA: TGTGCCAGCAGCTTTTCTCGGACAGCTATGGAGCAGTACTTC; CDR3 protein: CASSFSRTAMEQYF
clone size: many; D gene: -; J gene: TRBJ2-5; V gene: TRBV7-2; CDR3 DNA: TGTGCCAGCCAAGGGCCAGGGCGGACCCAGTACTTC; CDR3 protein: CASQGPGRTQYF
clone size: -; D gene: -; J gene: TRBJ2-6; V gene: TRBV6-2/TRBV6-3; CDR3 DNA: TGTGCCAGCAGGGACCTTGGGGGGTCTGGGTCCAACTTCCTGACTTTC; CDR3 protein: CASRDLGGSGSNFLTF
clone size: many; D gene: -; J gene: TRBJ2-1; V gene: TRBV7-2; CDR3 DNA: TGTGCCAGCAGCTTCTTAGGGGCTCACAATGAGCAGTTCTTC; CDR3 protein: CASSFLGAHNEQFF
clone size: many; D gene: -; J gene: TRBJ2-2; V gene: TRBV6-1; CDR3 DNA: TGTGCCAGCAGTCCGGACTCGGGAGCGGGCACCGGGGAGCTGTTTTTT; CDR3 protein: CASSPDSGAGTGELFF
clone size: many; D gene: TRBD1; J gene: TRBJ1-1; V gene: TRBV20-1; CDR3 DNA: TGCAGTGCTGGCCGGGACAGACTGAACACTGAAGCTTTCTTT; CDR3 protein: CSAGRDRLNTEAFF
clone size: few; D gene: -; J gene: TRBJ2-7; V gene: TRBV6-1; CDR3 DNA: TGTGCCAGCACCGAAGGCGGTTTTGAGCAGTACTTC; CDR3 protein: CASTEGGFEQYF
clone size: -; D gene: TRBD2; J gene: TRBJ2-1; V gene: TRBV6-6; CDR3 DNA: TGTGCCAGCAGTTACTCCCCTAGCGGGGGGGCTACTTATAATGAGCAGTTCTTC; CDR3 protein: CASSYSPSGGATYNEQFF
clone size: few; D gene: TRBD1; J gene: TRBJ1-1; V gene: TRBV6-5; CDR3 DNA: TGTGCCAGCAGTTACTCGGTGTCAGGGGGAAGAGCTTTCTTT; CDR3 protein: CASSYSVSGGRAFF
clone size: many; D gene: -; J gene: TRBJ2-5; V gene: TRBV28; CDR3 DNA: TGTGCCAGCAGTTCTATCTTAGAGACCCAGTACTTC; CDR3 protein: CASSSILETQYF
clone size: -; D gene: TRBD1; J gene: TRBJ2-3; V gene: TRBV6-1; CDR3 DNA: TGTGCCAGCAGTGCACAGGGGTGGGGCACAGATACGCAGTATTTT; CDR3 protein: CASSAQGWGTDTQYF
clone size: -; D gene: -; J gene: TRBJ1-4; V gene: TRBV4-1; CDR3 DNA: TGCGCCAGCAGCCAAGCCCCGGGGGTTGGGCGTGAAAAACTGTTTTTT; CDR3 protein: CASSQAPGVGREKLFF
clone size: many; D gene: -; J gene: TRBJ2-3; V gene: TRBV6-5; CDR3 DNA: TGTGCCAGCAGTTACTCGGGTGGATCTAGCACAGATACGCAGTATTTT; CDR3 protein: CASSYSGGSSTDTQYF
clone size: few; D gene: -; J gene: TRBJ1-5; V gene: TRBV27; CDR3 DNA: TGTGCCAGCAGTGGGACGTACTACCCCAATCAGCCCCAGCATTTT; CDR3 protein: CASSGTYYPNQPQHF
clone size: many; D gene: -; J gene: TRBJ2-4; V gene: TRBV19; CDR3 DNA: TGTGCCAGTAGTATGGGGACGCCTAACATTCAGTACTTC; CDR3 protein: CASSMGTPNIQYF
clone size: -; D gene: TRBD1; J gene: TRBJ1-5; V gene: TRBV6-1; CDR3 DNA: TGTGCCAGCAGTGAATGGGGACAGGGGGCTCAGCCCCAGCATTTT; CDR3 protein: CASSEWGQGAQPQHF
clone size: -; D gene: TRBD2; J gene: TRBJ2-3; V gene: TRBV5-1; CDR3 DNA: TGCGCCAGCAGCTCCGGGACTAGCGTGATCACAGATACGCAGTATTTT; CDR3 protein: CASSSGTSVITDTQYF
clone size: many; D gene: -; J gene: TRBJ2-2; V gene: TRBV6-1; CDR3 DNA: TGTGCCAGCAGTGATACTCTGAACACCGGGGAGCTGTTTTTT; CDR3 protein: CASSDTLNTGELFF
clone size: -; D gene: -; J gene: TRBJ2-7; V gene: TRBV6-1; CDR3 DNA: TGTGCCAGCAGTAGGGGCTTCGAGCAGTACTTC; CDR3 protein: CASSRGFEQYF
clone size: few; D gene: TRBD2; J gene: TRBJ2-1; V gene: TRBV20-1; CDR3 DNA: TGCAGTGCTAGTAGGGTTAGCGGGAGGGCTGGTTACAATGAGCAGTTCTTC; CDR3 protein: CSASRVSGRAGYNEQFF
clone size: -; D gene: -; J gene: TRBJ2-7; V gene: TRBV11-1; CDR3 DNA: TGTGCCAGCAGCTTAGGAGGAGGACAGAACTTTTACGAGCAGTACTTC; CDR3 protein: CASSLGGGQNFYEQYF
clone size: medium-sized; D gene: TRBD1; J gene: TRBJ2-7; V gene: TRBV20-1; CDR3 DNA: TGCAGTGCGTCGGACAGGGGCTACGAGCAGTACTTC; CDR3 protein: CSASDRGYEQYF